A single T cell receptor beta chain is shown here with its context. The data were obtained in a study of TIL therapy for anti-PD-1-resistant metastatic lung cancer. Study details: Tumors had a median PD-L1 proportion score of about 6%. Most patients had lung adenocarcinoma.

As for time point: pre-treatment sample, taken before nivolumab and TIL therapy. Pleural nodules or supraclavicular lymph nodes made up most of the excised metastases sampled. Progressing patients received lymphodepletion, expanded TIL infusion and IL-2. Stage 4 NSCLC adults joined between 2017 and January 2020. This was the immunoSEQ v3 assay. The assay was immunoSEQ multiplex PCR, and TCRdb's table has in-frame clones only and misses some. The data show over 10,000 clones, around 69% seen once. V was pared by 6 bases and J by 6 bases, with 9 bases between. Germline-derived CDR1 and CDR2 are LNHDA and SQIVND (reference sequence). CDR3 length: 12 amino acids.

The specimen comprised tumor tissue, sampled at baseline. This chain joins TRBV19 and TRBJ1-3; TRBD1 might be the D (5 bases). The clonotype originates from a woman aged 30 to 85 with non-small cell lung cancer. This chain's CDR3 is CASSYRTNTIYF. DNA for the CDR3: TGTGCCAGTAGCTACAGGACAAACACCATATATTTT.